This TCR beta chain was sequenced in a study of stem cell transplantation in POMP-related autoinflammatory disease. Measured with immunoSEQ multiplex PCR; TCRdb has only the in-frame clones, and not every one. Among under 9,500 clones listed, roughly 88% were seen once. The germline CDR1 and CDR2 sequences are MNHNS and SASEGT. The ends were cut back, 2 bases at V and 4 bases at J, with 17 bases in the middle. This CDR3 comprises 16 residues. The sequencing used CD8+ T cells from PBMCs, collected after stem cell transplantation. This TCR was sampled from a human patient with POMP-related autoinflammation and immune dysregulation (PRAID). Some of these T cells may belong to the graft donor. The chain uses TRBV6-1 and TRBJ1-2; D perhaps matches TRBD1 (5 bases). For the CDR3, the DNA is TGTGCCAGCAGTGAACTATTCGGGGGTGGTACCTATGGCTACACCTTC. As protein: CASSELFGGGTYGYTF.